This T cell receptor (beta chain) was identified during a study of cytomegalovirus exposure and HLA in healthy donors (dated by TCRdb to the late 2010s). Regarding the complete study: An earlier analysis of some 600 of the donors reported 276 Gb of sequence data and 117 million unique TCR beta sequences obtained from some 200 million T cells. An early release that covered about 600 HLA-typed donors contained approximately 300 gigabases of sequencing data and tens of millions of unique TCR sequences. The genetic ancestry cluster associated with self-reported Caucasian donors included roughly 84% of the roughly 380 genotyped donors. The study aimed to test whether cataloging public T cell receptors could reveal signatures of past pathogen exposure. The study used immunosequencing to profile the T cell repertoires of some 600 subjects and linked those repertoires to cytomegalovirus serostatus. Along with the roughly 670-subject first cohort, a separate validation cohort of over a hundred different subjects was used. To predict cytomegalovirus infection status, the study brought together high-throughput TCR immunosequencing, statistical association of individual TCRs with disease status, and machine learning. A later analysis re-analyzed previously published TCR beta repertoires from approximately 700 donors and added high-resolution HLA genotyping to study TCR occurrence patterns. Rather than drawing on any new phenotypic data, the later analysis identified candidate immune exposures from TCR beta sequences and the way those sequences occurred across donors. To decide whether each TCR beta V gene segment behaved as functional or pseudogenic, an earlier analysis of 587 of the donors relied on high-throughput TCR beta sequencing. Donor age, sex, ethnicity and CMV serostatus were compiled together with the repertoire data. Genome-wide SNP genotypes for about 60% of the roughly 700 donors were used in a later genetic analysis, which treated that subset as a discovery cohort. Every repertoire in the discovery cohort had been generated on one and the same sequencing platform. Both class I and class II loci were covered by HLA typing, at four-digit resolution. Typing coverage differed by locus: A, B, C, DRB1 and DQB1 were typed in roughly 629-630 donors, DQA1 in about 550, DPA1 in approximately 600, and DPB1 in 450 to 480. Because of strong linkage in the cohort, roughly five DR-DQ haplotypes were treated as single units for association and clustering. Across 398 genotyped donors of the cohort, an average of about 240,000 unique TCR beta nucleotide sequences per donor were sequenced, and approximately 17% of those sequences were non-productive. The paper's findings and limits, for the study overall: The authors suggested that the approach could potentially be extended to other disease states and immunological phenotypes. A cluster of highly shared sequence variants was judged likely to represent a technical artifact of the sequencing pipeline. A later analysis found that TCR association rates varied across HLA loci, with DRB1 alleles showing the most associated TCRs and HLA-C alleles the fewest. In vitro tests confirmed that three of the cytomegalovirus-associated TCR beta chains recognize cytomegalovirus antigens. Correlated functional status among segregating V segments might be attributable to linkage disequilibrium, but an unknown experimental factor could not be ruled out. Because HLA typing was unavailable for some donors at each locus, only the typed subset was used in association tests. A further reported finding was that TCR beta sequences accurately predicted the HLA-A and HLA-B alleles for most subjects in the first cohort. A later genetic analysis reported fewer N-insertions in productive TCRs among donors in an Asian-associated ancestry cluster than the approximately 670-donor mean. V-gene and J-gene trimming of TCR beta chains was associated with a missense DCLRE1C variant in a later genetic analysis, and the association was replicated in an independent cohort. Strong co-occurrence of HLA alleles, especially DR and DQ, made assigning TCR associations to individual alleles difficult. In a later analysis, most CMV-associated TCR beta chains were found to appear HLA-restricted, with HLA associations seemingly driven largely by CMV exposure. In this cohort, only TCR beta chains were sequenced, and detectable features were limited by the absence of alpha or paired-chain data. An earlier analysis of around 600 of the donors showed that most TCR beta V segments appeared in productive rearrangements either about 90% or about 30% of the time, which broadly matched IMGT annotations. About 15 rarely observed V segments, including chromosome 9 orphons, were excluded from the earlier analysis of a few hundred of the donors because counts were too low. In a later analysis, several top co-occurrence clusters were reported to appear linked to parvovirus B19, influenza, CMV and Epstein-Barr virus. CMV serostatus was the only immune exposure information available for the cohort. Cytomegalovirus status was reported to be diagnosed by the classifier with high specificity and sensitivity in both the original and validation cohorts. In the study, 164 TCR beta chains were listed as associated with cytomegalovirus. Across donors, most TCR sequences were observed very rarely, whereas some public TCRs were present in many individuals. At a false discovery rate of 0.05, a later analysis linked roughly 17,000 TCR beta sequences to specific HLA alleles. Some IMGT-functional V segments, including TRBV6-2 and TRBV6-3, could not be told apart with the 87-base-pair reads, so those segments were excluded. Compared with equally common non-associated chains, HLA-associated TCR beta chains in a later analysis were more clonally expanded and had lower generation probabilities. Roughly uniform sequencing depth across donors was assumed in presence/absence analyses, although this assumption may not hold.

For this clone: Its antigen target is currently unknown.

The library was obtained by the immunoSEQ multiplex PCR assay. A mixture of 60 forward primers for TCR Vbeta segments and 13 reverse primers for TCR Jbeta segments was used in the multiplex PCR. Amplification of the CDR3 region of rearranged TCR beta genes was performed with a multiplex PCR assay on genomic DNA. The Illumina HiSeq System was used to sequence the amplified TCR beta libraries as 87-base-pair reads. Processing in the source paper ran as follows. A later analysis tallied around 82 million unique TCR beta chains across the 666 repertoires, and around 10 million of those chains were shared by two or more donors. To remove PCR and sequencing errors, raw reads were error-corrected and collapsed into unique sequences using a nearest-neighbor algorithm that merged closely related sequences. CDR3 sequences were aligned to IMGT reference sequences to assign V, D and J gene segments. For a sequence to be retained, a match of at least six nucleotides was required to both a V gene segment and a J gene segment. Rearrangements were called productive when the CDR3 lacked stop codons and stayed in frame with V and J; all others were non-productive. CDR3 was defined by IMGT convention, running from the second conserved V-encoded cysteine to the conserved J-encoded phenylalanine. The earlier analysis of about 570 of the donors excluded any sequence lacking an unambiguous match to a single V gene segment. An earlier analysis of 500 to 700 of the donors classified V segments as functional when productive rearrangements were above 56.7% and as segregating when the standard deviation between donors was above 5%. A statistical classification framework was developed to diagnose cytomegalovirus status using the catalog of TCR beta chain sequences. In a later analysis, V and J genes were assigned by comparing TCR nucleotide sequences against IMGT/GENE-DB human TR gene sequences. Using the TCRdist pipeline, a later analysis assigned CDR3 sequences along with most-parsimonious VDJ recombination scenarios. In a later analysis, each TCR beta chain was defined by its CDR3 amino acid sequence together with its V-gene family, and reads lacking a unique V-gene family were excluded. In a later analysis, fewer than 600 highly shared, low-generation-probability nucleotide sequences were removed to address suspected cross-contamination and a sequencing artifact. A later analysis calculated a clonal expansion index for each public chain from normalized within-repertoire ranks of inferred template counts. A later analysis computed generation probabilities with a VDJ recombination model fitted to out-of-frame rearrangements, and checked the results against IGoR. In a later analysis, hypergeometric tests were used to score TCR-TCR, TCR-HLA and TCR-CMV co-occurrence, with a repertoire-size bias correction applied to TCR pairs. False discovery rates were estimated in a later analysis by permuting HLA or CMV assignments 20 times. A later analysis grouped co-occurring TCRs with DBSCAN, adding TCRdist sequence similarity when clustering within HLA-allele-positive subsets. Repertoires with fewer than 30,000 or more than 120,000 public chains were left out of co-occurrence clustering, as were about five repertoires with anomalous nucleotide sharing. TCRdb limited this immuneACCESS table to in-frame rearrangements with V and J called. A share of clones is missing; checked studies link under half to unresolved V genes, and the rest is unexplained. The DNA was the basis for D and trimming; V, J and clone size are from that table. The sample table records 80,000 to 100,000 clones. The ten largest clones add up to 15% of the sample.

The cohort consisted of more than 650 healthy bone marrow donors. Cohort members were all nominally healthy when sampled, although unrecorded immune exposures were likely present. The donor tested CMV seropositive and was one of the 289 seropositive cohort members. Every donor gave a peripheral blood sample, and the peripheral blood mononuclear cells from that sample were used for TCR beta sequencing. The Qiagen DNeasy Blood Extraction Kit was used to extract genomic DNA from the blood cell samples. Trimming takes 4 bases from V and 9 bases from J, and the germline ends sit 19 bases apart. CDR1 and CDR2 are read off the germline V gene as MNHNS and SASEGT. Inclusive of the bounding cysteine and phenylalanine, the CDR3 is 15 residues long. The DNA shown is the 45-base CDR3, in frame from base 1.

The sequence links TRBV6-1 to TRBJ1-5, and possibly TRBD1, on 5 matching bases. This clonotype originated in a man aged 45-65 years in good health and CMV-seropositive. The sequencing input was PBMCs. The CDR3 region reads CASSGQAGIDAPQHF. The sequenced DNA: TGTGCCAGCAGTGGTCAAGCAGGGATCGATGCGCCCCAGCATTTT.